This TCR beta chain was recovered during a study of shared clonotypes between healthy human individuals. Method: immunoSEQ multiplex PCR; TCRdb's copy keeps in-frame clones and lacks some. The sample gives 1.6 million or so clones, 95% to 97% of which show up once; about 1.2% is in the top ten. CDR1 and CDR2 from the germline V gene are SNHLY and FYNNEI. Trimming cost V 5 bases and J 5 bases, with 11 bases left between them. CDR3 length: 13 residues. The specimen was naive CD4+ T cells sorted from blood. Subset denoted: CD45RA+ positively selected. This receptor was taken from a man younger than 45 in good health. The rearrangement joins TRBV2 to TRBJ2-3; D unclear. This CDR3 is CASSIDRGDTQYF. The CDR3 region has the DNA TGTGCCAGCAGTATAGATCGTGGAGATACGCAGTATTTT.